This TCR beta chain was sequenced during a study of Ad26.COV2.S vaccination and SARS-CoV-2 variants. Here immunoSEQ multiplex PCR was the method, and the copy in TCRdb shows in-frame clones only, minus some. The sample shows roughly 180,000 clones, roughly 85% of them seen only once. The input for sequencing was peripheral blood, taken after recovery from COVID-19. The TCR originated in a human donor who had recovered from COVID-19.

The CDR3 here is CASSLTGTYGYTF. For the CDR3, the DNA is TGCGCCAGCAGCTTGACCGGGACCTATGGCTACACCTTC. The V gene is TRBV5-1, the J gene TRBJ1-2, with a possible D match to TRBD1 (5 bases). From germline, CDR1 is SGHRS and CDR2 YFSETQ. The V end lost 1 base, the J end lost 4 bases, and 8 bases lay between the germline ends. The CDR3 loop spans 13 amino acids.